The 7 T cell receptor beta chains presented below share a single source sample, sequenced in a study of blood T cell repertoires in COVID-19 (dated by TCRdb to the early 2020s). Libraries came from the immunoSEQ multiplex PCR assay. What TCRdb holds here is the immuneACCESS table cut down to in-frame rearrangements. Part of the clones is not present; checked against another copy, under half of the missing clones reflect an unresolved V gene, and the others are unexplained. Counted in this sample were approximately 140,000 clones; roughly 90% of them appeared once. The ten largest clones represent 1.2% of the sample. Sequenced material: PBMCs or T cells enriched from blood (not recorded which). These receptor sequences come from a woman aged 25 to 39 with acute COVID-19.

V usage is TRBV28 and J usage is TRBJ1-5; no firm D call. This CDR3 has 14 residues. Trimming left V 6 bases short and J 2 bases short, with 11 bases between. CDR1 is MDHEN and CDR2 is SYDVKM in the germline V gene. This CDR3 reads CASREPIGNQPQHF. The CDR3 DNA sequence: TGTGCCAGCAGAGAGCCTATCGGCAATCAGCCCCAGCATTTT.

This clone has a handful of counts. The chain has TRBV9 and TRBJ2-3, with TRBD1 matching 7 bases. Trimming cost V 3 bases and J 3 bases; bases outside gene matches: 7. CDR1 is SGDLS, CDR2 YYNGEE, per germline. This CDR3 spans 15 amino acids. This CDR3 reads CASSASGQSTDTQYF. CDR3 DNA: TGTGCCAGCAGCGCCTCGGGACAGTCTACAGATACGCAGTATTTT. The full variable domain, in which reference TRBV9 and TRBJ2-3 provide the parts outside the CDR3, is DSGVTQTPKHLITATGQRVTLRCSPRSGDLSVYWYQQSLDQGLQFLIQYYNGEERAKGNILERFSAQQFPDLHSELNLSSLELGDSALYFCASSASGQSTDTQYFGPGTRLTVL.

The chain uses TRBV28 and TRBJ2-3; TRBD1 aligns across 8 bases. Germline assignment: CDR1 MDHEN and CDR2 SYDVKM. The J segment lost 1 base and the V segment lost 6 bases, leaving 6 bases of the junction unmatched. The CDR3 has 15 residues. CDR3 amino acids: CASSRPGQGTDTQYF. CDR3 DNA sequence: TGTGCCAGCAGCAGACCGGGACAGGGCACAGATACGCAGTATTTT.

The V call is TRBV18, the J call TRBJ2-7; 8 positions agree with TRBD1. V shed 5 bases and J 3 bases; nucleotides not matched to a gene: 6. Germline V gene lookup returns CDR1 KGHSH and CDR2 LQKENI. This CDR3 is 14 amino acids long. The CDR3 DNA follows: TGTGCCAGCTCATCGGGACAGGCCTACTACGAGCAGTACTTC. The encoded protein is CASSSGQAYYEQYF.

This chain joins TRBV4-2 and TRBJ2-1, with 7 bases that match TRBD2. The CDR3 contains 16 residues. With 0 bases clipped from V and 4 bases from J, the junction kept 6 bases outside the gene matches. Per the germline V gene, CDR1 is LGHNA and CDR2 is YNFKEQ. In DNA, the CDR3 is TGTGCCAGCAGCCAAGACCGAGCGGGGATATACAATGAGCAGTTCTTC. Protein sequence: CASSQDRAGIYNEQFF.

The chain employs TRBV29-1 and TRBJ1-3, with D perhaps matching TRBD1 (5 bases). The CDR3 extends over 13 amino acids. Looked up from germline, CDR1 is SQVTM and CDR2 is ANQGSEA. V shed 4 bases and J shed 0 bases, with 7 bases lying between them. This CDR3 reads CSVGGGSGNTIYF. The CDR3 bases are TGCAGCGTTGGGGGCGGCTCTGGAAACACCATATATTTT.

The chain combines TRBV28 with TRBJ1-5, with 10 bases identical to TRBD1. V shed 6 bases, J shed 2 bases, and the junction held 4 bases outside the gene matches. Germline values: CDR1 MDHEN, CDR2 SYDVKM. The CDR3 has 15 amino acids. This chain's CDR3 is CASSLGTGGNQPQHF. CDR3 sequence (DNA): TGTGCCAGCAGCCTAGGGACAGGGGGCAATCAGCCCCAGCATTTT.